Following are 5 T cell receptor beta chains from one sample sequenced in a study of blood T cell repertoires in COVID-19. The data were produced by immunoSEQ multiplex PCR, yet TCRdb's version contains in-frame clones alone and is incomplete. The sample records over 300,000 clones, 86% being singletons. Sequenced: peripheral blood. Receptor source: a woman aged 45-65 years with acute or convalescent COVID-19.

The chain is built from TRBV7-6 and TRBJ2-2; D call uncertain. Trimming pared 1 base from V and 5 bases from J, leaving 8 bases between. There are 14 residues in the CDR3. Germline CDR1 and CDR2: SGHVS and FNYEAQ. The CDR3 coding sequence is TGTGCCAGCAGCTTAGACTATTGGACCGGGGAGCTGTTTTTT. It yields the protein CASSLDYWTGELFF.

V and J are TRBV6-1 and TRBJ1-6, with D tentatively TRBD1 (6 bases). The CDR3 has 17 amino acids. Trimming pared 0 bases from V and 5 bases from J, leaving 14 bases between. Germline V gene lookup returns CDR1 MNHNS and CDR2 SASEGT. CDR3 residues: CASSEANRVWNNSPLHF. The CDR3 region has the DNA TGTGCCAGCAGTGAAGCCAACAGGGTTTGGAATAATTCACCCCTCCACTTT.

The chain is built from TRBV6-5 and TRBJ2-2, with D possibly TRBD1 on 6 matching bases. The CDR3 totals 15 residues. Germline assignment: CDR1 MNHEY and CDR2 SVGAGI. The V and J ends lost 2 bases and 7 bases respectively, with 14 bases between them. In DNA, the CDR3 is TGTGCCAGCAGTTACGGGAACAGGGAGAGCGGGGAGCTGTTTTTT. Encoded protein: CASSYGNRESGELFF.

The chain carries TRBV24-1 and TRBJ2-1; D is perhaps TRBD2 (5 bases). Germline loops: CDR1 KGHDR, CDR2 SFDVKD. The CDR3 extends over 15 amino acids. Trimming cost V 3 bases and J 7 bases, with 15 bases left between them. The CDR3 nucleotides are TGTGCCACCAGTGATCCTCCCCCCGGGGAGAATGAGCAGTTCTTC. It is translated as CATSDPPPGENEQFF.

The table lists this clone with a few counts. The chain joins TRBV3-1 (or the pseudogene TRBV3-2) to TRBJ2-2; 8 bases map to TRBD2. V shed 4 bases, J shed 4 bases, and the junction held 5 bases outside the gene matches. CDR1 and CDR2 from the germline V gene are LGHDT and YNNKEL (reference sequence). The CDR3 spans 15 residues. The CDR3 bases are TGTGCCAGCAGCCCCGGGACTAGATCCACCGGGGAGCTGTTTTTT. It translates to CASSPGTRSTGELFF.